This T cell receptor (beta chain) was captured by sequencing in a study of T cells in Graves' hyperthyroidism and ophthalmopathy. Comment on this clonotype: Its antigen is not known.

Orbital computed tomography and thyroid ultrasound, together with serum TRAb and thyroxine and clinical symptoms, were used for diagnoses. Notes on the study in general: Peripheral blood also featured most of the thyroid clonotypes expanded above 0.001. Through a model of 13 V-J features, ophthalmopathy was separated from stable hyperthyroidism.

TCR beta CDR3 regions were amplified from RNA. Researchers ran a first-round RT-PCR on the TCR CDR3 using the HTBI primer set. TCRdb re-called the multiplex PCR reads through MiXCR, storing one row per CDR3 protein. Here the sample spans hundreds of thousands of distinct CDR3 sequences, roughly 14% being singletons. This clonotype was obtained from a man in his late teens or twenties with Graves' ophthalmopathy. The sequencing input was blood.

The CDR3 sequence is CASSMGTGELFF. The CDR3 DNA is TGTGCCAGTAGTATGGGTACCGGGGAGCTGTTTTTT. V and J are TRBV19 and TRBJ2-2; D is unclear. The CDR3 loop spans 12 amino acids. CDR1 and CDR2 (germline): LNHDA, SQIVND (reference sequence). V lost 3 bases, J lost 5 bases, and 4 bases lay in between.